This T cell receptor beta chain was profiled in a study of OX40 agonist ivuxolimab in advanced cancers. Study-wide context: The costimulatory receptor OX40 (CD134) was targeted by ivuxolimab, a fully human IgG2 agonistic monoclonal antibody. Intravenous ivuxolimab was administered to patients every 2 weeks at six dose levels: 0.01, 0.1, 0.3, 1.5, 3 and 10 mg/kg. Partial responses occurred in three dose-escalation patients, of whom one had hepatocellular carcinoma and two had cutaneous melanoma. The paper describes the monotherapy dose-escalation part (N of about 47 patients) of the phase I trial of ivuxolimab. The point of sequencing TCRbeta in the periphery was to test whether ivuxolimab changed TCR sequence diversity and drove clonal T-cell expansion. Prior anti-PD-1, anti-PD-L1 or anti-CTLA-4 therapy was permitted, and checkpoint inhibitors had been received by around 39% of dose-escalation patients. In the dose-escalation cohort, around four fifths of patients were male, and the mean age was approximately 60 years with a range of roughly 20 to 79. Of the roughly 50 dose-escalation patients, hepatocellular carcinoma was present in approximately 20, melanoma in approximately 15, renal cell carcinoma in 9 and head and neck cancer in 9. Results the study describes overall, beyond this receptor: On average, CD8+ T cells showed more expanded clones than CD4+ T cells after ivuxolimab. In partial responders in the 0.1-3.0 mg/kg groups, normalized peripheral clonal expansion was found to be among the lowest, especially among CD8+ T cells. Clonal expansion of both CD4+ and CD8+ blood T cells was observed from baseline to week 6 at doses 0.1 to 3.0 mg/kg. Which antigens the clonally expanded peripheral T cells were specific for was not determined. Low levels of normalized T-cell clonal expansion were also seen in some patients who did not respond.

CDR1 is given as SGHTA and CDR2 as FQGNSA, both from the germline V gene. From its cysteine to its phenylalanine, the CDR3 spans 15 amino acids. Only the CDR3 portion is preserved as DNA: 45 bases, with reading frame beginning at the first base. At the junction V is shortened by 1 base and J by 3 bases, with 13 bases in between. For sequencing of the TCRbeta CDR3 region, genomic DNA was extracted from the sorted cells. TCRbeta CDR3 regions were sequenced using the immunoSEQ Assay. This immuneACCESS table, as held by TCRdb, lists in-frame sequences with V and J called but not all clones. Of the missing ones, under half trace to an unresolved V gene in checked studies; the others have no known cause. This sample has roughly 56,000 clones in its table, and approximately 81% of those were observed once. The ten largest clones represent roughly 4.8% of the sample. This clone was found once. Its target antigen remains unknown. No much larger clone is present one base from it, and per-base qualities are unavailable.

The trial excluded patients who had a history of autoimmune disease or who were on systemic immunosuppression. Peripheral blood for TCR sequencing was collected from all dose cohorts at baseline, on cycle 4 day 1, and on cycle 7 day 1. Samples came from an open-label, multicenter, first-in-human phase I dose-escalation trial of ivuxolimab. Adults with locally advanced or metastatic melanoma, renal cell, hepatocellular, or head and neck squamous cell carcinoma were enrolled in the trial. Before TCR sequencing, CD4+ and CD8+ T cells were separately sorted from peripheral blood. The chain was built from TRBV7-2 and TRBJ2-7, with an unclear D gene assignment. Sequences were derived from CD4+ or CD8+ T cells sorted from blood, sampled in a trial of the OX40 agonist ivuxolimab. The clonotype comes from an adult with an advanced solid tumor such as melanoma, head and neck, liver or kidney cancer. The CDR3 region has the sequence CASSLEHGQFYEQYF. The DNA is TGTGCCAGCAGCTTAGAGCACGGGCAGTTCTACGAGCAGTACTTC.